This is a list of T cell receptor beta chains from one sample in a study of cytomegalovirus exposure and HLA in healthy donors. The assay was immunoSEQ multiplex PCR, and TCRdb's table has in-frame clones only and misses some. The table lists a few hundred thousand clones, 70% to 80% of them singletons. The sample was PBMCs. These receptors came from a girl aged 2 to 9 in good health and CMV-seronegative. Both conserved end residues are part of each CDR3. Each record gives: J gene, V gene, CDR3 protein.

J gene: TRBJ1-2; V gene: TRBV9; CDR3 protein: CASSVGHTTNYGYTF
J gene: TRBJ1-5; V gene: TRBV19; CDR3 protein: CASNLPGQIFSQPQHF
J gene: TRBJ2-2; V gene: TRBV25-1; CDR3 protein: CASSDSGRAVTGELFF
J gene: TRBJ1-3; V gene: TRBV10-2; CDR3 protein: CASSEAGTGNTIYF
J gene: TRBJ1-2; V gene: TRBV6-5; CDR3 protein: CASSYRTGFGYTF
J gene: TRBJ2-1; V gene: TRBV18; CDR3 protein: CASRTSGGHNEQFF
J gene: TRBJ2-7; V gene: TRBV27; CDR3 protein: CASSSRSEGNEQYF
J gene: TRBJ1-1; V gene: TRBV4-1; CDR3 protein: CASSQEGQVTEAFF
J gene: TRBJ2-7; V gene: TRBV5-4; CDR3 protein: CASSLAKERSSYEQYF
J gene: TRBJ2-5; V gene: TRBV11-3; CDR3 protein: CASSSEGGVETQYF
J gene: TRBJ2-7; V gene: TRBV5-1; CDR3 protein: CASSLGAGGSYEQYF
J gene: TRBJ1-1; V gene: TRBV11-2; CDR3 protein: CASSLVGGANTEAFF
J gene: TRBJ1-3; V gene: TRBV4-1; CDR3 protein: CASSAQTGPGNTIYF
J gene: TRBJ2-3; V gene: TRBV7-9; CDR3 protein: CASSPTSGRPDTQYF
J gene: TRBJ1-1; V gene: TRBV6-1; CDR3 protein: CASSETGYTEAFF
J gene: TRBJ2-1; V gene: TRBV4-1; CDR3 protein: CASSQGTGGDEQFF
J gene: TRBJ2-4; V gene: TRBV5-6; CDR3 protein: CASSFQGSGAKNIQYF
J gene: TRBJ2-5; V gene: TRBV9; CDR3 protein: CASSGGRASWETQYF
J gene: TRBJ2-5; V gene: TRBV4-1; CDR3 protein: CASSQDGLAGVGETQYF
J gene: TRBJ2-5; V gene: TRBV6-5; CDR3 protein: CASSPSGSHRETQYF
J gene: TRBJ2-7; V gene: TRBV15; CDR3 protein: CATSRGKGDLYEQYF
J gene: TRBJ1-1; V gene: TRBV5-1; CDR3 protein: CASSLLGTLNTEAFF
J gene: TRBJ1-2; V gene: TRBV10-2; CDR3 protein: CASMGGTFYGYTF
J gene: TRBJ2-1; V gene: TRBV19; CDR3 protein: CASSTLPPSGRARNEQFF
J gene: TRBJ2-1; V gene: TRBV10-3; CDR3 protein: CAISGTDGSSYNEQFF
J gene: TRBJ2-5; V gene: TRBV27; CDR3 protein: CASSLFSGETQYF
J gene: TRBJ1-1; V gene: TRBV27; CDR3 protein: CASSQPGGVGTEAFF
J gene: TRBJ1-5; V gene: TRBV15; CDR3 protein: CATSRDLQSNQPQHF
J gene: TRBJ2-4; V gene: TRBV6-1; CDR3 protein: CASSGGTSVGIQYF
J gene: TRBJ2-3; V gene: TRBV7-9; CDR3 protein: CASRAAAADTQYF
J gene: TRBJ2-5; V gene: TRBV29-1; CDR3 protein: CSVALRLAGDIRVETQYF
J gene: TRBJ1-5; V gene: TRBV4-2; CDR3 protein: CASSQGEGVYNQPQHF
J gene: TRBJ2-3; V gene: TRBV10-2; CDR3 protein: CASSIPTADTQYF
J gene: TRBJ2-3; V gene: TRBV29-1; CDR3 protein: CSVPGGKPDTQYF
J gene: TRBJ2-1; V gene: TRBV13; CDR3 protein: CASIRRGGEYNEQFF
J gene: TRBJ1-1; V gene: TRBV5-4; CDR3 protein: CASSLGQGGTEAFF
J gene: TRBJ1-5; V gene: TRBV21-1; CDR3 protein: CASSGPGQGPNQPQHF
J gene: TRBJ2-2; V gene: TRBV4-1; CDR3 protein: CASSQYPSGRASGELFF
J gene: TRBJ2-7; V gene: TRBV5-4; CDR3 protein: CASSSARGTGEDEQYF
J gene: TRBJ1-3; V gene: TRBV30; CDR3 protein: CAWSVGTHSGNTIYF
J gene: TRBJ2-3; V gene: TRBV5-1; CDR3 protein: CASCPESTDTQYF
J gene: TRBJ1-2; V gene: TRBV5-4; CDR3 protein: CASSLGRTGNYGYTF
J gene: TRBJ2-1; V gene: TRBV11-2; CDR3 protein: CASRVTRDLGNNEQFF
J gene: TRBJ2-7; V gene: TRBV30; CDR3 protein: CAYHSRGTEYF
J gene: TRBJ2-7; V gene: TRBV9; CDR3 protein: CASGDSTLQYF
J gene: TRBJ2-7; V gene: TRBV19; CDR3 protein: CASSWGAGGSYEQYF
J gene: TRBJ1-1; V gene: TRBV7-6; CDR3 protein: CASSLATGTGYGEAFF
J gene: TRBJ1-1; V gene: TRBV2; CDR3 protein: CASEKGTERPEAFF
J gene: TRBJ1-3; V gene: TRBV5-1; CDR3 protein: CASSGSSGNTIYF
J gene: TRBJ2-7; V gene: TRBV6-5; CDR3 protein: CASRGTQGAREQYF
J gene: TRBJ1-2; V gene: TRBV14; CDR3 protein: CASSQVSRGGYTF
J gene: TRBJ2-2; V gene: TRBV10-3; CDR3 protein: CAISTGDTGELFF
J gene: TRBJ2-1; V gene: TRBV4-1; CDR3 protein: CASSQGTSNPPSQFF
J gene: TRBJ1-3; V gene: TRBV5-4; CDR3 protein: CASSSGGVASSGNTIYF
J gene: TRBJ2-7; V gene: TRBV5-4; CDR3 protein: CASSSSMGQVDYEQYF
J gene: TRBJ1-1; V gene: TRBV6-1; CDR3 protein: CASSDPGKERNTEAFF
J gene: TRBJ2-3; V gene: TRBV7-3; CDR3 protein: CASSPGTSGTDTQYF
J gene: TRBJ2-2; V gene: TRBV4-1; CDR3 protein: CASSQVNSVYLSGELFF
J gene: TRBJ1-5; V gene: TRBV6-5; CDR3 protein: CASSLSSYSNQPQHF